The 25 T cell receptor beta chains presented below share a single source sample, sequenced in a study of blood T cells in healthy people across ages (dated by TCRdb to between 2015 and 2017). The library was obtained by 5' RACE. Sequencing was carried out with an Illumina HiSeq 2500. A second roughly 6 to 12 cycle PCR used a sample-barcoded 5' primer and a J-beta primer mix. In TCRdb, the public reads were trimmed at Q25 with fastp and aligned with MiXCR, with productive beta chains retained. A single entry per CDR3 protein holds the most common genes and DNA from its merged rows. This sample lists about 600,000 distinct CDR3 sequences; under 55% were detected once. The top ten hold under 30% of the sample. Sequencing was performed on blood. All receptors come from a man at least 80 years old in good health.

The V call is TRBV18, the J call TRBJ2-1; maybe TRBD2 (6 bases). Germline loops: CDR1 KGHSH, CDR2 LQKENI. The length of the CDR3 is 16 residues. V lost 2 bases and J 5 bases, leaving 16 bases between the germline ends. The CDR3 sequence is CASSPGFGGANNEQFF. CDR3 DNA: TGTGCCAGCTCACCAGGGTTCGGCGGGGCGAACAATGAGCAGTTCTTC. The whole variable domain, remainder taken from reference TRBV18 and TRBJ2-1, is NAGVMQNPRHLVRRRGQEARLRCSPMKGHSHVYWYRQLPEEGLKFMVYLQKENIIDESGMPKERFSAEFPKEGPSILRIQQVVRGDSAAYFCASSPGFGGANNEQFFGPGTRLTVL.

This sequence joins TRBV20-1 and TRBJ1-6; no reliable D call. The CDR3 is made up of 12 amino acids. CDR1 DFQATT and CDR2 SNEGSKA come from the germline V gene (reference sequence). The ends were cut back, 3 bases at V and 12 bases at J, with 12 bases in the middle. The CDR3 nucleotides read TGCAGTGCTAGTGCTGGGCCGCGACCCCTCCACTTT. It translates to CSASAGPRPLHF.

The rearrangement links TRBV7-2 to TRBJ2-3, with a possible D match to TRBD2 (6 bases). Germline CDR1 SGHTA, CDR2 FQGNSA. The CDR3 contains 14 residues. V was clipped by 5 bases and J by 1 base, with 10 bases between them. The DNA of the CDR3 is TGTGCCAGCAGCCTAATAGCGGGCACAGATACGCAGTATTTT. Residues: CASSLIAGTDTQYF.

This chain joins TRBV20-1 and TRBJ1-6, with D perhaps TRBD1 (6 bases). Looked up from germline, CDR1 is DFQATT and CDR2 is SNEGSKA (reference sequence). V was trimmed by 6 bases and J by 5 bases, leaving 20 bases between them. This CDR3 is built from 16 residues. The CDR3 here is CSAAYGGRANNSPLHF. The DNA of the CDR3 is TGCAGTGCCGCGTACGGGGGCAGGGCCAATAATTCACCCCTCCACTTT.

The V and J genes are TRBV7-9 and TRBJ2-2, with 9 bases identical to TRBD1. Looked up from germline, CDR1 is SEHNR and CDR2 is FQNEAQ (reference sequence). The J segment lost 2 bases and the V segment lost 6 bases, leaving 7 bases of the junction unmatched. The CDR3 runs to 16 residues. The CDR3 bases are TGTGCCAGCAGTCATGGACAGGGGATCAACACCGGGGAGCTGTTTTTT. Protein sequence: CASSHGQGINTGELFF.

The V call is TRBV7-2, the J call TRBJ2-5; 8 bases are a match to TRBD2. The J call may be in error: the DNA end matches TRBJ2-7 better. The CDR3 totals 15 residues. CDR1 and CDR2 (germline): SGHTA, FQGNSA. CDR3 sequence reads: CASSPETSVSYEQYF. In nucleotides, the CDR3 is TGTGCCAGTAGCCCGGAGACTAGCGTCTCCTACGAGCAGTACTTC.

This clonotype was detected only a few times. The CDR3 spells CASGPDTDTQYF. CDR3 nucleotides: TGTGCTAGTGGCCCCGACACAGATACGCAGTATTTT. The V and J genes are TRBV12-5 and TRBJ2-3; the D is unclear. There are 12 residues in the CDR3. Germline V gene data show CDR1 as LGHNT and CDR2 as FRNRAP. V gave up 6 bases and J gave up 2 bases, with 6 bases separating them.

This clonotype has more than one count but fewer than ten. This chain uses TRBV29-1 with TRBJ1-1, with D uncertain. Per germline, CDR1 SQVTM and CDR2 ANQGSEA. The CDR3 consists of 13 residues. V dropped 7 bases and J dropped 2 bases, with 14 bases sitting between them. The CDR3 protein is CSANGQPNTEAFF. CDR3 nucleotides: TGCAGCGCTAACGGGCAGCCAAACACTGAAGCTTTCTTT.

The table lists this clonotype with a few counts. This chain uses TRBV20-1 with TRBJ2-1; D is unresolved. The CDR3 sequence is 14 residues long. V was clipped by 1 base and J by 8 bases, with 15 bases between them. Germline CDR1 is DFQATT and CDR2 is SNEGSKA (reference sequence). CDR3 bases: TGCAGTGCTAGAGGAACTCTGGAATTTGATGAGCAGTTCTTC. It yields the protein CSARGTLEFDEQFF.

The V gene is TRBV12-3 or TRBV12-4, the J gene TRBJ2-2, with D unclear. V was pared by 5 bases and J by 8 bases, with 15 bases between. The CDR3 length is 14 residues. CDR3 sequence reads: CASSARPVKGELFF. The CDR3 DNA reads TGTGCCAGCAGTGCCCGACCGGTTAAAGGGGAGCTGTTTTTT.

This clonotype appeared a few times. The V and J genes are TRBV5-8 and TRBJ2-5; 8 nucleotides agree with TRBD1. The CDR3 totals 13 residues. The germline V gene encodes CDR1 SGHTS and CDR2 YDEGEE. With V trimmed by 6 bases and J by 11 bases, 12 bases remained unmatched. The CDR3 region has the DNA TGTGCCAGCAAACCCAGGGGGCGGAGTGAGCAGTACTTC. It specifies CASKPRGRSEQYF.

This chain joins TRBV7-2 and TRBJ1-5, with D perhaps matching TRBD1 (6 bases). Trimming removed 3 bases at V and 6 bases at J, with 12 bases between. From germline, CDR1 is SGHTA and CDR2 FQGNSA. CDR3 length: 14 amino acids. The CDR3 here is CASSLGRGLQPQHF. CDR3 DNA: TGTGCCAGCAGCTTGGGCCGGGGGCTTCAGCCCCAGCATTTT.

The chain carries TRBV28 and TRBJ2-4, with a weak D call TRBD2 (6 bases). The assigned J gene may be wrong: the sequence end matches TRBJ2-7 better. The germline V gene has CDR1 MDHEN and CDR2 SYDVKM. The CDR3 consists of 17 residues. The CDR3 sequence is CASSLSGGGTRNYEQYF. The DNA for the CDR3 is TGTGCCAGCAGTTTATCAGGCGGCGGGACCAGAAACTACGAGCAGTACTTC.

In DNA, the CDR3 is TGCGCCAGCAGCCCGGGCCACGGACTAGCTCAAGATGAGCAGTTCTTC. Protein product: CASSPGHGLAQDEQFF. The V call is TRBV5-1, the J call TRBJ2-1, with TRBD2 identical over 8 bases. Trimming at V came to 4 bases and at J to 8 bases, leaving 14 bases not matched to a gene. Germline-derived CDR1 and CDR2 are SGHRS and YFSETQ. There are 16 residues in the CDR3.

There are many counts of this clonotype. CDR3 bases: TGTGCCAGCAGAAGAGAGATAGTAGGTGAGCAGTTCTTC. This encodes CASRREIVGEQFF. The V and J genes are TRBV6-5 and TRBJ2-1; D gene ambiguous. CDR1 is MNHEY, CDR2 SVGAGI, per germline. V gave up 6 bases and J gave up 9 bases, with 15 bases separating them. There are 13 residues in the CDR3.

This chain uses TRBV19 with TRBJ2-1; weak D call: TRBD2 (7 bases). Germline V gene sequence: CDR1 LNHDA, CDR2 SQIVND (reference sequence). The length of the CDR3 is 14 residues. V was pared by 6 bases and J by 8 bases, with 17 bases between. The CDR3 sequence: CASSQRGGLYEQFF. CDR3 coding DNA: TGTGCCAGTAGCCAAAGGGGGGGGCTTTATGAGCAGTTCTTC.

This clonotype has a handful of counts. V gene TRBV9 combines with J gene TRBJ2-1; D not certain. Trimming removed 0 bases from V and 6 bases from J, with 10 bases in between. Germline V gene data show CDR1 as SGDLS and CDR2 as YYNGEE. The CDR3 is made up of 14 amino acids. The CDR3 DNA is TGTGCCAGCAGCGTAGGTTCTCAGAGCAATGAGCAGTTCTTC. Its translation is CASSVGSQSNEQFF. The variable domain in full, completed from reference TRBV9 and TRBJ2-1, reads DSGVTQTPKHLITATGQRVTLRCSPRSGDLSVYWYQQSLDQGLQFLIQYYNGEERAKGNILERFSAQQFPDLHSELNLSSLELGDSALYFCASSVGSQSNEQFFGPGTRLTVL.

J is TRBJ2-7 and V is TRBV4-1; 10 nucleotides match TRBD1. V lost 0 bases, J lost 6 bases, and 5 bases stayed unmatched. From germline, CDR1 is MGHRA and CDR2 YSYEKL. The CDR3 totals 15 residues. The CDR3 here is CASSQDDRGLVEQYF. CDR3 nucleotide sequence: TGCGCCAGCAGCCAAGATGACAGGGGGCTAGTCGAGCAGTACTTC.

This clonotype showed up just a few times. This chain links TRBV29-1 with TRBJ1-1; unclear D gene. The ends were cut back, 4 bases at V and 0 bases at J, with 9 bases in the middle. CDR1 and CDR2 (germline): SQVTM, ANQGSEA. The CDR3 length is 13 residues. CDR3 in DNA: TGCAGCGTTGTGTGGCAGATGAACACTGAAGCTTTCTTT. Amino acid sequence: CSVVWQMNTEAFF.

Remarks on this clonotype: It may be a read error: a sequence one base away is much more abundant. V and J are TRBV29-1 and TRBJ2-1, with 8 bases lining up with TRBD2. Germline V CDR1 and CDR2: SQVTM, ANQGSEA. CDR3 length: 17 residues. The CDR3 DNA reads TGCAGCGTTGAAAAGTGGCCAGCGGGAGAGTCCTACAGTGAGCAGTTCTTC. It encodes CSVEKWPAGESYSEQFF.

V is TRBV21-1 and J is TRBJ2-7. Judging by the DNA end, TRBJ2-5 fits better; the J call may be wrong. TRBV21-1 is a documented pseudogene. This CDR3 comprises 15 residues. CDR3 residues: CASSFKRLSRETQYF. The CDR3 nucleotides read TGTGCCAGCAGCTTTAAAAGGCTCAGTCGAGAGACCCAGTACTTC.

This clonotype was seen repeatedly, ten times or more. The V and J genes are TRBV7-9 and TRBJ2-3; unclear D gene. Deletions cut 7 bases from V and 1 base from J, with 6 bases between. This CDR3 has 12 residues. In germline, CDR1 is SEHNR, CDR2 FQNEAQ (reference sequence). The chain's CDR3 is CASTQGTDTQYF. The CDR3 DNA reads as TGTGCCAGCACCCAGGGCACAGATACGCAGTATTTT.

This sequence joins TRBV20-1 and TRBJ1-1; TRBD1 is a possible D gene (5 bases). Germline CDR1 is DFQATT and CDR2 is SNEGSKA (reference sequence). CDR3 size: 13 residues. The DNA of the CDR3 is TGCAATGCCCGGCGGGGGGTGAACACTGAAGCTTTCTTT. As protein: CNARRGVNTEAFF.

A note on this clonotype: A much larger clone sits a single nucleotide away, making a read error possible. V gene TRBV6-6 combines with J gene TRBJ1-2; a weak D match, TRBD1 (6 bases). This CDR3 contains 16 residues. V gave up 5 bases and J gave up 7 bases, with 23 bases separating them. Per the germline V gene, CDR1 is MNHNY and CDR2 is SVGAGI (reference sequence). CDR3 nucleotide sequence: TGTGCCAGCAGTGTGACGCTGGACAGACCGGAGGGTGGCTACACCTTC. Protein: CASSVTLDRPEGGYTF.

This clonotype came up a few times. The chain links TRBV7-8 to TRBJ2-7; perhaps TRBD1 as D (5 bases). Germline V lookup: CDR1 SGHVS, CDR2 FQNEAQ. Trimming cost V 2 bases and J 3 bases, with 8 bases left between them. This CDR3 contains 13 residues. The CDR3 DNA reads TGTGCCAGCAGCTTAACAGGCCTCTACGAGCAGTACTTC. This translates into CASSLTGLYEQYF.